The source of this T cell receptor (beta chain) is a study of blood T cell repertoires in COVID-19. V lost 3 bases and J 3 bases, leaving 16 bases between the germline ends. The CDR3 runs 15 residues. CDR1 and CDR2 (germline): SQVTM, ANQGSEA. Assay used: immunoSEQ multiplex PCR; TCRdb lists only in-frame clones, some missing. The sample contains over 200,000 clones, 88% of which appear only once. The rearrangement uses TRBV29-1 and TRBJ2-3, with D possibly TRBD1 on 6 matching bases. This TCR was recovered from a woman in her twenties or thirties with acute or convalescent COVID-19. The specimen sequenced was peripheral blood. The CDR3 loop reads CSVDAPGHRTDTQYF. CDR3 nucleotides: TGCAGCGTTGATGCTCCGGGACATAGAACAGATACGCAGTATTTT.